The source of this TCR beta chain is a study of blood T cells in healthy people across ages. Then a second PCR, running about 6 to 12 cycles, was carried out with a sample-barcoded 5' primer and a J-beta primer mix. Every cDNA molecule bore a tag from a template-switch adaptor containing 12 random nucleotides. TCRdb itself ran the 5' RACE reads through MiXCR, one entry per CDR3 protein. This sample has 700,000 to 850,000 distinct CDR3 sequences, with roughly 50% found just once. Healthy Caucasian individuals from Russia aged roughly 6 to 100 served as donors. CDR3 length equals 12 residues. V shed 3 bases and J shed 8 bases, with 10 bases lying between them. CDR1 is LGHDT, CDR2 YNNKEL, per germline (reference sequence). On this clonotype: The antigen is unknown.

Whole-study findings and limits: Samples with more naive T cells showed higher observed beta diversity. Compared with aged donors, long-lived donors showed fewer expanded clones, suggesting selection.

The material sequenced was blood. The rearrangement joins TRBV3-1 to TRBJ1-2, with TRBD1 as a possible D gene (5 bases). This clonotype was obtained from a man older than 75 in good health. The CDR3 sequence: CASSHRVSGYTF. DNA for the CDR3: TGTGCCAGCAGCCACAGGGTGAGCGGCTACACCTTC.